Ten or more counts support the clone carrying this TCR beta chain. Its antigen is unidentified. Treatment described: skin biopsy from PPD injection site in Mantoux-positive individual. An oligonucleotide containing a UMI was ligated to the 3' end of TCR cDNA. Unsorted total RNA, roughly 1 to 1,100 ng, was DNase treated before reverse transcription. These data come from a study of naive and memory T cell subsets. Four PCR rounds used nested alpha and beta constant region primers plus the SP2 primer. For blood and skin samples, reverse transcription used TCR alpha and beta constant primers. Using its own MiXCR run on the UMI-ligation and nested PCR reads, TCRdb lists one record per CDR3 protein. The top ten hold approximately 8% of the sample, which has some 14,000 distinct CDR3 sequences, more than 4% seen once. Per germline, CDR1 GTSNPN and CDR2 SVGIG (reference sequence). The CDR3 sequence is 14 residues long. V lost 5 bases to trimming and J lost 2 bases; unmatched junction nucleotides: 9.

Notes on the study in general: Delayed type IV hypersensitivity infiltration was taken to explain higher tuberculin-site TCR counts.

The input for sequencing was skin, taken from a tuberculin skin test site. The origin of this receptor is an adult in good health. The V and J genes are TRBV30 and TRBJ2-7; 7 bases are shared with TRBD1. CDR3 sequence reads: CAWEARDRAYEQYF. As DNA, the CDR3 is TGTGCCTGGGAGGCCCGTGACAGGGCCTACGAGCAGTACTTC.